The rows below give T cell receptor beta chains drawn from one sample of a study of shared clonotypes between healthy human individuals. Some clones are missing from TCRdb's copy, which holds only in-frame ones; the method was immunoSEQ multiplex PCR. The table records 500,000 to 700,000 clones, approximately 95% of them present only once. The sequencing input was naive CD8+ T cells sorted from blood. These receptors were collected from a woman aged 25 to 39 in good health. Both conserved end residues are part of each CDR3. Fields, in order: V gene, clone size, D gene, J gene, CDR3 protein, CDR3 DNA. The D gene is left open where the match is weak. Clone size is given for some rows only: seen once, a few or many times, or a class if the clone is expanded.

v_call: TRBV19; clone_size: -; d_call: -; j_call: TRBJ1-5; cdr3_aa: CASSIDSESNQPQHF; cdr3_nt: TGTGCCAGTAGTATAGATTCAGAAAGCAATCAGCCCCAGCATTTT
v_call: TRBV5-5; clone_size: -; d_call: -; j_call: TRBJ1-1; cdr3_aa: CASSSQRQNTEAFF; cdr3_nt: TGTGCCAGCAGCTCGCAAAGACAGAACACTGAAGCTTTCTTT
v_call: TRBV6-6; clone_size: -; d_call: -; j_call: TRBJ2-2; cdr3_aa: CASMRETGELFF; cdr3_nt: TGTGCCAGCATGAGGGAGACCGGGGAGCTGTTTTTT
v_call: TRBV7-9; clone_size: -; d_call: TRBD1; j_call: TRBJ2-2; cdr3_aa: CASSLALGGVHTGELFF; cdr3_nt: TGTGCCAGCAGCTTAGCGCTAGGGGGCGTTCACACCGGGGAGCTGTTTTTT
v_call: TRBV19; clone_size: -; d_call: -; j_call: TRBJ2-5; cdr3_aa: CASGVTSETQYF; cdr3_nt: TGTGCCTCGGGAGTAACGTCCGAGACCCAGTACTTC
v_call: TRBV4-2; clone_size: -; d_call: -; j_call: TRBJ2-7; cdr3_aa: CASSQDREFYEQYF; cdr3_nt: TGTGCCAGCAGCCAAGATCGGGAGTTCTACGAGCAGTACTTC
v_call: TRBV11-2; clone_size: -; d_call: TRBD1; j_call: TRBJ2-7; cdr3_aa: CASRGTGIYEQYF; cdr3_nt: TGTGCCAGCAGGGGGACAGGCATCTACGAGCAGTACTTC
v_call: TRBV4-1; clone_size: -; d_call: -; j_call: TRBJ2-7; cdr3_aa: CASSQAGRAYEQYF; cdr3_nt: TGCGCCAGCAGCCAAGCAGGCAGGGCCTACGAGCAGTACTTC
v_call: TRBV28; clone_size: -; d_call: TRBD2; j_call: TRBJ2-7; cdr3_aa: CASSTNHLAGGPGEQYF; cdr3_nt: TGTGCCAGCAGTACCAACCATCTAGCGGGAGGGCCGGGGGAGCAGTACTTC
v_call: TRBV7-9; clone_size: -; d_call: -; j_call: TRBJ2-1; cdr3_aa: CASSLVGRTYNEQFF; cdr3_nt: TGTGCCAGCAGCTTGGTGGGCCGAACCTACAATGAGCAGTTCTTC
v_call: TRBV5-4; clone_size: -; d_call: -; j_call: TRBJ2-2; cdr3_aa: CASSLEFGELFF; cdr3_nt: TGTGCCAGCAGCTTGGAGTTCGGGGAGCTGTTTTTT
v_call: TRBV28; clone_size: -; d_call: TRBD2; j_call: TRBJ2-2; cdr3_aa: CASSLSGGRAATGELFF; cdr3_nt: TGTGCCAGCAGTTTATCGGGCGGGAGGGCGGCCACCGGGGAGCTGTTTTTT
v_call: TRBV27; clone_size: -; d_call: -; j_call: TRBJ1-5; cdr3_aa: CASSPLGEDSNQPQHF; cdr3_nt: TGTGCCAGCAGTCCACTGGGGGAGGATAGCAATCAGCCCCAGCATTTT
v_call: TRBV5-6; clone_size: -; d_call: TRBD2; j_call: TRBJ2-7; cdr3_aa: CASSLGALAGAEQYF; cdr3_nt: TGTGCCAGCAGCTTGGGGGCCCTAGCGGGAGCCGAGCAGTACTTC
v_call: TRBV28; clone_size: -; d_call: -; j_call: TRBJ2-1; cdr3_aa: CASSPTTEPYNEQFF; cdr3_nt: TGTGCCAGCAGTCCGACTACGGAACCTTACAATGAGCAGTTCTTC
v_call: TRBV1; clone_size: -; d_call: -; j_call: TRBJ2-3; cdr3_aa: CTSSQDTQLAQYF; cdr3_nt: TGCACCAGCAGCCAAGACACCCAACTAGCGCAGTATTTT
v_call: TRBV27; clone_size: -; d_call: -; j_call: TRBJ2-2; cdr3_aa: CASSLLGGELFF; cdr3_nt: TGTGCCAGCAGTTTACTGGGAGGGGAGCTGTTTTTT
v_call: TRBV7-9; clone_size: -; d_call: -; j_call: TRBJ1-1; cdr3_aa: CASTAGPFTEAFF; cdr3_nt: TGTGCCAGCACCGCCGGGCCCTTCACTGAAGCTTTCTTT
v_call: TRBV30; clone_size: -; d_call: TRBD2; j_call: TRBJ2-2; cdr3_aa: CVAFSGSTGELFF; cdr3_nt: TGTGTTGCGTTTAGCGGGAGTACCGGGGAGCTGTTTTTT
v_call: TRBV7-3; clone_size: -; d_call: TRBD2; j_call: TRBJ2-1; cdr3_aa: CASSLVAGDKYNEQFF; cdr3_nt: TGTGCCAGCAGCCTCGTAGCGGGAGACAAATACAATGAGCAGTTCTTC
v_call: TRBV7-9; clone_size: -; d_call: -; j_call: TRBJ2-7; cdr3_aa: CASSLYPLGYEQYF; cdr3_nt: TGTGCCAGCAGCTTATACCCTCTCGGTTACGAGCAGTACTTC
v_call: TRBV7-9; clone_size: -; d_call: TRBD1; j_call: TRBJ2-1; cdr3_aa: CASSSPGQPNNEQFF; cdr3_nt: TGTGCCAGCAGCTCTCCGGGACAGCCCAACAATGAGCAGTTCTTC
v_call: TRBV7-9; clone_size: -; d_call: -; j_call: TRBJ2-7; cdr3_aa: CASSGGTDLWYEQYF; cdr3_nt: TGTGCCAGCAGCGGTGGGACTGATTTGTGGTACGAGCAGTACTTC
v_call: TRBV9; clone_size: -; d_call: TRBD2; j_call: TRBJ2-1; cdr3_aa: CASSASGRDNEQFF; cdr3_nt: TGTGCCAGCAGCGCCAGCGGGAGAGACAATGAGCAGTTCTTC
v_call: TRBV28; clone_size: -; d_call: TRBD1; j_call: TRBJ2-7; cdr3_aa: CASGYTLQGGLYEQYF; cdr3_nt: TGTGCCAGCGGTTATACCTTACAGGGGGGCCTCTACGAGCAGTACTTC
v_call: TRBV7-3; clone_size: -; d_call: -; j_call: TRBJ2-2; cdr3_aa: CASSLTNTGELFF; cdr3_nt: TGTGCCAGCAGCTTAACGAACACCGGGGAGCTGTTTTTT
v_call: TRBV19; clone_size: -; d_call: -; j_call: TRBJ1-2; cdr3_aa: CASSISPRDYGYTF; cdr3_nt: TGTGCCAGTAGTATATCCCCGCGGGACTATGGCTACACCTTC
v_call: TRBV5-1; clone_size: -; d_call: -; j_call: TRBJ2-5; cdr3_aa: CASSLARGGETQYF; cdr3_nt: TGCGCCAGCAGCTTGGCTCGTGGGGGTGAGACCCAGTACTTC
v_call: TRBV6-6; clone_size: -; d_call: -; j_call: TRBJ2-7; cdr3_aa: CASSHVDGIYEQYF; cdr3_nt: TGTGCCAGCAGCCATGTGGACGGAATATACGAGCAGTACTTC
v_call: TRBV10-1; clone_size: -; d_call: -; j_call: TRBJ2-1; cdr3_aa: CASSEASRGGGNEQFF; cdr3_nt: TGCGCCAGCAGTGAGGCATCGAGGGGAGGAGGGAATGAGCAGTTCTTC
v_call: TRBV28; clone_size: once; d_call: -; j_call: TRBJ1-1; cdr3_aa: CASSLGGDTEAFF; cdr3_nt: TGTGCCAGCAGCCTAGGGGGGGACACTGAAGCTTTCTTT
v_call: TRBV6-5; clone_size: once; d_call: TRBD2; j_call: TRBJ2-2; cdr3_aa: CASSYGGAGELFF; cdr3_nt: TGTGCCAGCAGTTACGGGGGGGCCGGGGAGCTGTTTTTT
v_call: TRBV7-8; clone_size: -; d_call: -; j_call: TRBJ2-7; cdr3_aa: CASSLTYEQYF; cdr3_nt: TGTGCCAGCAGCCTAACCTACGAGCAGTACTTC
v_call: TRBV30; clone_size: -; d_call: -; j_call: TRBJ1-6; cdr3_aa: CAWSVRWSPLHF; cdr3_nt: TGTGCCTGGAGTGTACGGTGGTCACCCCTCCACTTT
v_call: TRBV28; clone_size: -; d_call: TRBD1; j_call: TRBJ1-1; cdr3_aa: CASSLTRGLNTEAFF; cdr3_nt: TGTGCCAGCAGTCTAACCAGGGGGCTGAACACTGAAGCTTTCTTT
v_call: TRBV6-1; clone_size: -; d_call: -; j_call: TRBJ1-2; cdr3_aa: CASLELGGYGYTF; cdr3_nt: TGTGCCAGTTTAGAACTAGGGGGCTATGGCTACACCTTC
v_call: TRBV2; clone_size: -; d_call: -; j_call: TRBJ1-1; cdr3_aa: CASSELQIWTFF; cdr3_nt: TGTGCCAGCAGTGAATTACAAATTTGGACTTTCTTT
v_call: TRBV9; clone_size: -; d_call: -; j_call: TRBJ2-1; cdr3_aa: CASSVFIWDEQFF; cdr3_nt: TGTGCCAGCAGCGTATTCATTTGGGATGAGCAGTTCTTC
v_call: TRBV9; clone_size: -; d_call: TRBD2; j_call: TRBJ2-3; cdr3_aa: CASSLISGSPTDTQYF; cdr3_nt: TGTGCCAGCAGCTTAATTAGCGGGAGTCCCACAGATACGCAGTATTTT
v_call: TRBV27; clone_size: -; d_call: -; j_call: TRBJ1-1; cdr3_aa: CASSLRTVSTEAFF; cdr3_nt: TGTGCCAGCAGTTTACGAACGGTCAGCACTGAAGCTTTCTTT
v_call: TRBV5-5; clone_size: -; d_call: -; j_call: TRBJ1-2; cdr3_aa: CASTIGSGFNGYTF; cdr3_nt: TGTGCCAGCACTATCGGGTCAGGGTTCAATGGCTACACCTTC